These 20 T cell receptor beta chains came from one sample sequenced in a study of blood T cell repertoires in COVID-19. Generated by immunoSEQ multiplex PCR, the TCRdb table keeps only in-frame clones and is missing some. The table records some 200,000 clones, 89% of them present only once. The sequenced sample consisted of peripheral blood. These receptors all come from a woman aged 40 to 50 with acute or convalescent COVID-19.

The chain combines TRBV6-6 with TRBJ1-2, with TRBD1 as a possible D gene (6 bases). This CDR3 comprises 15 residues. Looked up from germline, CDR1 is MNHNY and CDR2 is SVGAGI (reference sequence). Trimming removed 6 bases at V and 3 bases at J, with 17 bases between. CDR3 nucleotide sequence: TGTGCCAGCAGCGCAACCGTAGGGGGTTACTATGGCTACACCTTC. It is translated as CASSATVGGYYGYTF.

This chain links TRBV5-1 with TRBJ1-2; D is perhaps TRBD1 (6 bases). Trimming pared 1 base from V and 6 bases from J, leaving 10 bases between. Germline CDR1 and CDR2: SGHRS and YFSETQ. The CDR3 is 13 residues long. DNA for the CDR3: TGCGCCAGCAGCTTGTCAGGGGCGGATGGCTACACCTTC. Amino acids: CASSLSGADGYTF.

The V and J genes are TRBV9 and TRBJ2-3, with 7 bases lining up with TRBD1. The germline gives CDR1 SGDLS, CDR2 YYNGEE. The CDR3 spans 16 residues. With V trimmed by 3 bases and J by 0 bases, 7 bases remained unmatched. CDR3 coding DNA: TGTGCCAGCAGCGAGGGACCAGGGGGAAGCACAGATACGCAGTATTTT. Protein sequence: CASSEGPGGSTDTQYF.

The rearrangement joins TRBV5-4 to TRBJ2-7; TRBD2 agrees at 8 bases. Germline V gene sequence: CDR1 SGHNT, CDR2 YYREEE (reference sequence). The CDR3 runs to 14 residues. V was clipped by 4 bases and J by 7 bases; unmatched bases: 10. CDR3 DNA sequence: TGTGCCAGCAGCGCGGCGGGGGGCCTACAAGAGCAGTACGTC. This gives the protein CASSAAGGLQEQYV.

The genes are TRBV6-1 and TRBJ2-7, with TRBD2 matching 8 bases. The germline CDR1 and CDR2 sequences are MNHNS and SASEGT. The CDR3 runs 13 residues. The trim removed 5 bases at V and 5 bases at J, leaving 5 bases unmatched. CDR3 residues: CASSRGGLDEQYV. CDR3 coding DNA: TGTGCCAGCAGTCGGGGGGGCCTGGACGAGCAGTACGTC.

The CDR3 sequence is CASSSSNPPGLSVQYV. DNA of the CDR3: TGTGCCAGCAGCTCCTCCAACCCCCCAGGGCTGTCAGTGCAGTACGTC. This chain links TRBV5-8 with TRBJ2-7, with a tentative D call TRBD1 (5 bases). The V and J ends lost 3 bases and 9 bases respectively, with 25 bases between them. The CDR3 totals 16 residues. CDR1 is SGHTS and CDR2 is YDEGEE in the germline V gene.

V gene TRBV15 combines with J gene TRBJ1-3; possible D gene TRBD1, 5 bases. The V and J ends lost 3 bases and 4 bases respectively, with 19 bases between them. This CDR3 region has 17 residues. Germline assignment: CDR1 LNHNV and CDR2 YYDKDF (reference sequence). CDR3 bases: TGTGCCACCAGCAGTTTTCAGTCCAGGGTTCCCGGAAACACCATATATTTT. This encodes CATSSFQSRVPGNTIYF.

The rearrangement joins TRBV19 to TRBJ1-1, with D perhaps TRBD1 (6 bases). This CDR3 is 13 amino acids long. Deletions cut 6 bases from V and 5 bases from J, with 13 bases between. CDR1 is LNHDA, CDR2 SQIVND, per germline (reference sequence). The CDR3 DNA follows: TGTGCCAGTAGGGATACAGGGTTAACTGAAGCTTTCTTT. It specifies CASRDTGLTEAFF.

The V and J genes are TRBV6-5 and TRBJ1-4, with D unresolved. Germline CDR1 MNHEY, CDR2 SVGAGI. The V and J ends lost 10 bases and 8 bases respectively, with 20 bases between them. The CDR3 contains 14 residues. CDR3 sequence: CAITDPGLVEKLFF. For the CDR3, the DNA is TGTGCCATCACCGATCCAGGTCTGGTAGAAAAACTGTTTTTT.

The rearrangement links TRBV6-5 to TRBJ1-2, with D hard to call. V gave up 5 bases and J gave up 4 bases, with 2 bases separating them. In germline, CDR1 is MNHEY, CDR2 SVGAGI. The CDR3 loop spans 10 amino acids. Here the CDR3 reads CASSLYGYTF. As DNA, the CDR3 is TGTGCCAGCAGTCTCTATGGCTACACCTTC.

V and J are TRBV27 and TRBJ2-1; D is unresolved. The CDR3 spans 14 residues. V lost 8 bases and J lost 4, with 15 bases in between. Germline CDR1 reads MNHEY; CDR2 reads SMNVEV (reference sequence). CDR3 in amino acids: CASLPYGGYNEQFF. For the CDR3, the DNA is TGTGCCAGCCTCCCATATGGCGGATACAATGAGCAGTTCTTC.

V usage is TRBV10-3 and J usage is TRBJ2-1, with 7 bases lining up with TRBD1. The CDR3 spans 15 residues. The germline V gene has CDR1 ENHRY and CDR2 SYGVKD. Losses at the gene ends were 8 bases for V and 5 bases for J; bases not matched to a gene: 12. For the CDR3, the DNA is TGTGCCATCTCCCTGGCACAGGGGCCGCACAATGAGCAGTTCTTC. Translated, it gives CAISLAQGPHNEQFF.

V is TRBV4-2 and J is TRBJ2-2; tentatively, D is TRBD1 (7 bases). The CDR3 is 16 amino acids. Trimming cost V 0 bases and J 6 bases, with 14 bases left between them. The germline V gene has CDR1 LGHNA and CDR2 YNFKEQ. The CDR3 DNA reads as TGTGCCAGCAGCCAAGATCCCCAGGGGGGAGCCGGGGAGCTGTTTTTT. Translated: CASSQDPQGGAGELFF.

This clone was picked up many times. The chain's CDR3 is CAAQGAGTEAFF. The CDR3 DNA follows: TGTGCCGCCCAAGGGGCAGGCACTGAAGCTTTCTTT. The rearrangement joins TRBV10-3 to TRBJ1-1; possible D gene TRBD1, 5 bases. Germline CDR1 ENHRY, CDR2 SYGVKD. The CDR3 has 12 residues. With 11 bases removed from V and 4 bases from J, the gap between germline ends came to 14 bases.

The chain couples TRBV9 to TRBJ2-3; D possibly corresponds to TRBD2 (7 bases). The V end lost 0 bases, the J end lost 0 bases, and 11 bases lay between the germline ends. Germline CDR1 and CDR2: SGDLS and YYNGEE. The CDR3 totals 16 residues. CDR3 nucleotides: TGTGCCAGCAGCGTAGCGGGGGGCCCTAGCACAGATACGCAGTATTTT. Amino acid sequence: CASSVAGGPSTDTQYF.

This chain joins TRBV4-1 and TRBJ1-1; no clear D gene. Germline CDR1 is MGHRA and CDR2 is YSYEKL. The CDR3 contains 14 residues. V lost 4 bases and J 1 base, leaving 10 bases between the germline ends. The CDR3: CASSPAGANTEAFF. Written as DNA, the CDR3 is TGCGCCAGCAGCCCGGCGGGAGCGAACACTGAAGCTTTCTTT.

This clone was picked up one time. The chain is built from TRBV5-1 and TRBJ2-1, with 13 nucleotides matching TRBD2. CDR3 length equals 17 residues. J lost 0 bases, V lost 4 bases, and 4 bases had no gene match. Germline loops: CDR1 SGHRS, CDR2 YFSETQ. CDR3: CASSRTSGGSSYNEQFF. CDR3 bases: TGCGCCAGCAGCCGGACTAGCGGGGGTAGCTCCTACAATGAGCAGTTCTTC.

The rearrangement uses TRBV19 and TRBJ1-2; 8 bases line up with TRBD1. Germline CDR1 reads LNHDA; CDR2 reads SQIVND (reference sequence). This CDR3 has 15 amino acids. V was clipped by 6 bases and J by 0 bases; unmatched bases: 6. The DNA of the CDR3 is TGTGCCAGTAGGGAATACAGGGGGACTAACTATGGCTACACCTTC. It is translated as CASREYRGTNYGYTF.

The V gene is TRBV2, the J gene TRBJ2-1; 12 bases line up with TRBD2. Germline loops: CDR1 SNHLY, CDR2 FYNNEI. The CDR3 has 16 residues. Trimming took 5 bases from V and 15 from J; bases not matched to a gene: 17. CDR3 sequence: CASSRSPGLAGSRGFF. In DNA form, the CDR3 reads TGTGCCAGCAGTAGATCCCCGGGACTAGCGGGCTCCCGGGGGTTCTTC.

This chain uses TRBV6-6 with TRBJ1-3; unclear D gene. Between the trimmed V and J ends, which lost 2 bases and 3 bases, there was a span of 11 bases. CDR1 and CDR2 from the germline V gene are MNHNY and SVGAGI (reference sequence). The CDR3 length is 15 residues. This CDR3 is CASSYPGISGNTIYF. The CDR3 coding sequence is TGTGCCAGCAGTTACCCCGGGATCAGTGGAAACACCATATATTTT.